The clone carrying this TCR beta chain was recorded many times. This entry comes from a study of low-dose radiotherapy and immunotherapy resistance in tumors. Study-level information: Participants in Cohort 1 were administered 0.5 Gy per fraction at 2-week intervals, to a cumulative dose of 6.5 Gy. Patients took oral aspirin 300 mg daily for four cycles from cycle 1 day 1.

The junction had 10 bases not matched to a gene; V was cut back by 9 bases and J by 0 bases. The length of the CDR3 is 16 residues. Germline CDR1 reads MNHEY; CDR2 reads SVGEGT. Time point of the sample: before trial treatment. Donors received a regimen that comprised nivolumab, ipilimumab, aspirin, low-dose cyclophosphamide and low-dose radiotherapy. Both TCRalpha and TCRbeta chains were reverse transcribed with V-gene-specific primers. It was with a constant-region primer and a V-primer adapter that TCRs were amplified over approximately 18 PCR cycles. TCRdb called the reads again in MiXCR, with one record for every CDR3 protein. In the table there are over 65,000 distinct CDR3 sequences, around 17% of which are singletons.

This sequence was found in a male donor with prostate cancer. V is TRBV6-2 or TRBV6-3 and J is TRBJ2-3, with 9 bases matching TRBD2. Sequenced material: PBMCs, taken before treatment. DNA for the CDR3: TGTGCCAGACTATGTAGCGGGGGACCCAGCACAGATACGCAGTATTTT. This gives the protein CARLCSGGPSTDTQYF.